This entry lists 19 T cell receptor beta chains sequenced from one sample in a study of CD8 T cells in Susac syndrome. The RNA input was about 0.45 to 1 ug, and it was reverse transcribed with random hexamers. TCRdb re-called the immunoSEQ multiplex PCR reads through MiXCR, storing one row per CDR3 protein. The data hold 250,000 to 300,000 distinct CDR3 sequences, with 89% observed a single time. Sequenced: CD8+ T cells from PBMCs. The receptors shown here come from a human donor with multiple sclerosis.

The chain combines TRBV28 with TRBJ1-5; 7 positions agree with TRBD1. Germline CDR1 and CDR2: MDHEN and SYDVKM. This CDR3 region has 18 residues. V was clipped by 2 bases and J by 0 bases; unmatched bases: 10. CDR3 region: CASSLGQGVRYSNQPQHF. Here the CDR3 DNA reads TGTGCCAGCAGTTTAGGGCAGGGGGTTCGATATAGCAATCAGCCCCAGCATTTT.

The sample holds one count of this clonotype. In DNA, the CDR3 is TGCAGCGTTGAACGGGCCCTAACCGGGAGGGCGTCCACAGATACGCAGTATTTT. Translating it yields CSVERALTGRASTDTQYF. The chain has TRBV29-1 and TRBJ2-3; 8 bases are a match to TRBD2. Trimming took 2 bases from V and 2 from J; bases not matched to a gene: 15. Germline loops: CDR1 SQVTM, CDR2 ANQGSEA. The CDR3 contains 18 residues.

This clonotype occurred a few times. V usage is TRBV4-3 and J usage is TRBJ2-7; TRBD2 matches at 12 bases. The CDR3 runs to 16 residues. The V gene end was trimmed by 0 bases and the J gene end by 2 bases; junction bases not matched to a gene: 2. Germline V CDR1 and CDR2: LGHNA, YSLEER. The CDR3 DNA reads as TGCGCCAGCAGCCAAGACTGGACTAGCGGGGCCTACGAGCAGTACTTC. It is translated as CASSQDWTSGAYEQYF.

The CDR3, as DNA: TGTGCCAGCAGCCTCGCGGGGGAGTACACCGGGGAGCTGTTTTTT. Translated, it gives CASSLAGEYTGELFF. The chain recombines TRBV3-1 with TRBJ2-2, with 7 nucleotides matching TRBD2. Germline-derived CDR1 and CDR2 are LGHDT and YNNKEL (reference sequence). CDR3 length equals 15 residues. The J segment lost 3 bases and the V segment lost 4 bases, leaving 5 bases of the junction unmatched.

V usage is TRBV27 and J usage is TRBJ2-3; 9 bases line up with TRBD2. Losses at the gene ends were 5 bases for V and 2 bases for J; bases not matched to a gene: 8. The CDR3 is made up of 16 amino acids. Germline loops: CDR1 MNHEY, CDR2 SMNVEV (reference sequence). The CDR3 here is CASSTVAGEYTDTQYF. CDR3 coding DNA: TGTGCCAGCAGTACCGTAGCGGGGGAGTACACAGATACGCAGTATTTT.

The CDR3 region has the DNA TGTGCCAGCACAGCCCATGTAGGGGAGCTGTTTTTT. Translating it yields CASTAHVGELFF. This sequence joins TRBV6-2 or TRBV6-3 and TRBJ2-2; D is unclear. Per germline, CDR1 MNHEY and CDR2 SVGEGT. The CDR3 is made up of 12 amino acids. Trimming cost V 7 bases and J 8 bases, with 11 bases left between them.

J is TRBJ2-1 and V is TRBV6-4; the D gene is possibly TRBD2 (6 bases). Germline CDR1 MRHNA, CDR2 SNTAGT. The CDR3 spans 17 residues. The germline V and J ends were trimmed by 0 bases and 0 bases, with 12 bases remaining between them. CDR3 residues: CASSDSSGGISYNEQFF. The CDR3 region has the DNA TGTGCCAGCAGTGACTCGAGTGGGGGGATCTCCTACAATGAGCAGTTCTTC.

The J gene is TRBJ2-7, the V gene TRBV6-1; TRBD2 matches at 10 bases. J gave up 5 bases and V 6 bases, and 4 bases lay outside the gene matches. Germline V gives CDR1 MNHNS, CDR2 SASEGT. The CDR3 loop spans 13 amino acids. The CDR3 coding sequence is TGTGCCAGCAGGGGACTAGCGCTGCACGAGCAGTACTTC. It yields the protein CASRGLALHEQYF.

The chain recombines TRBV2 with TRBJ2-7; TRBD2 matches 9 bases. The CDR3 has 15 residues. In germline, CDR1 is SNHLY, CDR2 FYNNEI. Trimming at V came to 7 bases and at J to 5 bases, leaving 12 bases not matched to a gene. Here the CDR3 reads CASMDGFSGRDEQYF. DNA for the CDR3: TGTGCCAGCATGGATGGTTTTAGCGGGAGAGACGAGCAGTACTTC.

This clonotype was seen just once. The chain links TRBV6-5 to TRBJ2-1, with 14 bases identical to TRBD2. J was trimmed by 15 bases and V by 5 bases; bases with no gene match: 9. The CDR3 is made up of 14 amino acids. Germline V gene data show CDR1 as MNHEY and CDR2 as SVGAGI. The CDR3: CASSTHGLAGGRFF. CDR3 DNA sequence: TGTGCCAGCAGTACCCACGGACTAGCGGGAGGTCGGTTCTTC.

J is TRBJ1-1 and V is TRBV20-1; possible D gene TRBD1, 5 bases. V lost 6 bases, J lost 7 bases, and 15 bases lay in between. There are 12 residues in the CDR3. CDR1 and CDR2 from the germline V gene are DFQATT and SNEGSKA (reference sequence). The CDR3 is CSARDGVVEAFF. The DNA of the CDR3 is TGCAGTGCAAGGGACGGCGTCGTTGAAGCTTTCTTT.

V gene TRBV4-1 combines with J gene TRBJ2-3, with 8 bases identical to TRBD2. CDR3 length: 23 residues. The germline CDR1 and CDR2 sequences are MGHRA and YSYEKL. Trimming removed 0 bases from V and 2 bases from J; junction bases left unmatched: 25. The CDR3: CASSQDLDHLPVATSVLTDTQYF. The CDR3 region has the DNA TGCGCCAGCAGCCAAGATCTCGACCACCTCCCCGTTGCGACTAGCGTTCTCACAGATACGCAGTATTTT.

This clonotype was observed a single time. This chain joins TRBV7-8 and TRBJ1-2, with 9 bases that match TRBD1. Per germline, CDR1 SGHVS and CDR2 FQNEAQ. The CDR3 totals 18 residues. J gave up 6 bases and V 0 bases, and 14 bases lay outside the gene matches. The chain's CDR3 is CASSLAAPRTGEGHGYTF. CDR3 DNA: TGTGCCAGCAGCTTAGCCGCCCCGAGGACAGGGGAGGGGCATGGCTACACCTTC. The full variable domain, rest sourced from reference TRBV7-8 and TRBJ1-2, is GAGVSQSPRYKVAKRGQDVALRCDPISGHVSLFWYQQALGQGPEFLTYFQNEAQLDKSGLPSDRFFAERPEGSVSTLKIQRTQQEDSAVYLCASSLAAPRTGEGHGYTFGSGTRLTVV.

The chain couples TRBV27 to TRBJ1-1; TRBD1 matches at 8 bases. Trimming at V came to 5 bases and at J to 3 bases, leaving 5 bases not matched to a gene. The CDR3 covers 14 residues. The germline gives CDR1 MNHEY, CDR2 SMNVEV (reference sequence). This CDR3 is CASSKLGQDTEAFF. The CDR3 DNA sequence: TGTGCCAGCAGTAAATTGGGACAGGACACTGAAGCTTTCTTT.

The rearrangement uses TRBV20-1 and TRBJ1-1, with a possible D match to TRBD1 (5 bases). Trimming left V 0 bases short and J 4 bases short, with 15 bases between. There are 15 residues in the CDR3. The germline V gene has CDR1 DFQATT and CDR2 SNEGSKA (reference sequence). The CDR3 is CSARDWGRAGTEAFF. The CDR3 nucleotides read TGCAGTGCTAGAGATTGGGGACGGGCGGGCACTGAAGCTTTCTTT.

The gene calls are TRBV28 and TRBJ2-5; 14 bases match TRBD2. Germline CDR1 is MDHEN and CDR2 is SYDVKM. After removal of 3 bases from V and 5 bases from J, the junction contained 5 bases not matched to a gene. This CDR3 spans 16 amino acids. The CDR3 DNA reads as TGTGCCAGCAGTTTCCGGACTAGCGGGAGGCGGGAGACCCAGTACTTC. Amino acid sequence: CASSFRTSGRRETQYF.

This clonotype showed up just once. V and J are TRBV5-6 and TRBJ2-7; D call uncertain. This CDR3 contains 14 residues. Germline V gene data show CDR1 as SGHDT and CDR2 as YYEEEE. V gave up 2 bases and J gave up 0 bases, with 9 bases separating them. The CDR3 DNA reads TGTGCCAGCAGCTTTGGCGTGACCTCCTACGAGCAGTACTTC. Its protein product is CASSFGVTSYEQYF.

The chain uses TRBV20-1 and TRBJ2-1, with 7 positions matching TRBD1. The CDR3 sequence is 13 residues long. Germline loops: CDR1 DFQATT, CDR2 SNEGSKA (reference sequence). V dropped 3 bases and J dropped 6; count of bases not matched to a gene: 5. CDR3 region: CSARTGSGNEQFF. DNA of the CDR3: TGCAGTGCTAGGACAGGGAGTGGCAATGAGCAGTTCTTC.

The chain carries TRBV30 and TRBJ2-1, with TRBD2 matching 9 bases. CDR3 size: 14 residues. Trimming at V came to 5 bases and at J to 6 bases, leaving 8 bases not matched to a gene. Germline loops: CDR1 GTSNPN, CDR2 SVGIG (reference sequence). The CDR3 sequence is CAWGGSGRVNEQFF. For the CDR3, the DNA is TGTGCCTGGGGGGGTAGCGGGAGAGTCAATGAGCAGTTCTTC.